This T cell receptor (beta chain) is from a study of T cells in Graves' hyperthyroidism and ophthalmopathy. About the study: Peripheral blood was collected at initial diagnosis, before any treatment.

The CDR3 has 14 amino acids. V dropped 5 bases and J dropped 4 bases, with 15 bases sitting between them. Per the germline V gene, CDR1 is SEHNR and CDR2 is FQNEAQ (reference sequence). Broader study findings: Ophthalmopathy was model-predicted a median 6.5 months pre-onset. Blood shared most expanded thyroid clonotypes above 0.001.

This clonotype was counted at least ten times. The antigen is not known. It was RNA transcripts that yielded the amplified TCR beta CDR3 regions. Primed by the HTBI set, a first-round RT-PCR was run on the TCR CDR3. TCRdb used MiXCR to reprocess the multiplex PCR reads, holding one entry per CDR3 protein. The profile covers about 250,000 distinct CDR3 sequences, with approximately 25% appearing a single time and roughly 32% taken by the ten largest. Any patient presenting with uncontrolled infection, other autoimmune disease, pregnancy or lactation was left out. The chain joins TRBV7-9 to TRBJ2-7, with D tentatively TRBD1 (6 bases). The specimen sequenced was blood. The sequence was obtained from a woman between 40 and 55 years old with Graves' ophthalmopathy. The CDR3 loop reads CASSIQGRGYEQYF. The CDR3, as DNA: TGTGCCAGCAGCATACAGGGTAGGGGATACGAGCAGTACTTC. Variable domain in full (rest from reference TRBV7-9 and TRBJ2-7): DTGVSQNPRHKITKRGQNVTFRCDPISEHNRLYWYRQTLGQGPEFLTYFQNEAQLEKSRLLSDRFSAERPKGSFSTLEIQRTEQGDSAMYLCASSIQGRGYEQYFGPGTRLTVT.